This T cell receptor (beta chain) was recovered during a study of blood T cells in healthy people across ages. The trim removed 0 bases at V and 13 bases at J, leaving 16 bases unmatched. In germline, CDR1 is SGDLS, CDR2 YYNGEE. This CDR3 spans 17 amino acids. With respect to this clonotype: What it binds is not known.

The use of a sample-barcoded 5' primer and a J-beta primer mix characterized a second PCR of 7 to 11 cycles. TCRdb recomputed calls from the 5' RACE reads with MiXCR, one row per CDR3 protein. This table holds around 990,000 distinct CDR3 sequences, approximately 38% found once. Notes on the study in general: Estimated diversity, derived from one million T cells, was regarded as an underestimate.

V gene TRBV9 combines with J gene TRBJ2-4, with 10 bases lining up with TRBD2. The sequenced sample consisted of blood. This clonotype was obtained from a man aged 18-30 years in good health. This CDR3 is CASSVGGRTSGSNEQYF. In nucleotides, the CDR3 is TGTGCCAGCAGCGTAGGGGGGAGGACTAGCGGAAGCAATGAGCAGTACTTC.